Following are 32 T cell receptor beta chains from one sample sequenced in a study of T cell changes during pregnancy in multiple sclerosis. Clones were sequenced by immunoSEQ multiplex PCR, and TCRdb holds only the in-frame ones, with some missing. This sample carries over 35,000 clones, roughly nine tenths of them seen once, and the ten largest clones take 0.75% to 1%. The sample consisted of CD4+ T cells from peripheral blood mononuclear cells, taken after pregnancy. Source of these receptors: a female donor with multiple sclerosis, enrolled in a pregnancy study.

As DNA, the CDR3 is TGTGCCAGCAGCCCCTCGCTTGGGGGGTACAATGAGCAGTTCTTC. Protein sequence: CASSPSLGGYNEQFF. The chain is built from TRBV5-4 and TRBJ2-1; TRBD2 might be the D (6 bases). The germline V and J ends were trimmed by 4 bases and 4 bases, with 15 bases remaining between them. Germline V gives CDR1 SGHNT, CDR2 YYREEE (reference sequence). This CDR3 has 15 amino acids.

A single count supports this clone. This sequence joins TRBV6-5 and TRBJ2-1, with 7 bases that match TRBD1. This CDR3 has 16 residues. Germline lookup yields CDR1 MNHEY and CDR2 SVGAGI. V shed 2 bases and J 2 bases; nucleotides not matched to a gene: 6. CDR3 region: CASSYRSGQTYNEQFF. The CDR3 coding sequence is TGTGCCAGCAGTTACCGATCGGGACAGACCTACAATGAGCAGTTCTTC.

The chain combines TRBV6-1 with TRBJ2-5, with D perhaps TRBD2 (5 bases). The CDR3 is 15 amino acids. The germline V gene has CDR1 MNHNS and CDR2 SASEGT. Trimming took off 4 bases at V and 5 bases at J, with 17 bases between the two ends. The CDR3 spells CASSGSWGRGETQYF. The CDR3 DNA sequence: TGTGCCAGCAGTGGGAGCTGGGGAAGAGGGGAGACCCAGTACTTC.

This rearrangement joins TRBV14 to TRBJ1-6; 7 nucleotides agree with TRBD1. The V and J ends lost 3 bases and 10 bases, in that order; junction bases with no gene match: 6. The CDR3 covers 14 residues. CDR1 and CDR2 from the germline V gene are SGHDN and FVKESK. CDR3 nucleotides: TGTGCCAGCAGCCATACAGGGGTACCATCACCCCTCCACTTT. Translation: CASSHTGVPSPLHF.

This clone was found once. The chain recombines TRBV27 with TRBJ2-1; possibly TRBD2 for D (6 bases). This CDR3 spans 14 amino acids. V gave up 5 bases and J gave up 8 bases, with 16 bases separating them. The germline gives CDR1 MNHEY, CDR2 SMNVEV (reference sequence). CDR3 DNA: TGTGCCAGCAGTAACCTGGGACTCTCGGATGAGCAGTTCTTC. Its protein is CASSNLGLSDEQFF.

The chain has TRBV18 and TRBJ1-5, with TRBD1 matching 7 bases. The junction had 9 bases not matched to a gene; V was cut back by 3 bases and J by 7 bases. Germline V gene sequence: CDR1 KGHSH, CDR2 LQKENI. The CDR3 length is 15 residues. In DNA form, the CDR3 reads TGTGCCAGCTCACCGTCTAACAGGGGAGGCCAGCCCCAGCATTTT. Its translation: CASSPSNRGGQPQHF.

This chain connects TRBV10-3 to TRBJ2-7; 9 bases agree with TRBD1. The CDR3 runs to 15 residues. The junction had 8 bases not matched to a gene; V was cut back by 6 bases and J by 2 bases. Germline CDR1 ENHRY, CDR2 SYGVKD. The CDR3 bases are TGTGCCATCAGGGGGCAGGGACAGGGAGCCTACGAGCAGTACTTC. Translation gives CAIRGQGQGAYEQYF.

The genes are TRBV5-1 and TRBJ2-7; 8 bases map to TRBD1. Germline-derived CDR1 and CDR2 are SGHRS and YFSETQ. The CDR3 runs to 16 residues. The J segment lost 0 bases and the V segment lost 0 bases, leaving 5 bases of the junction unmatched. CDR3 residues: CASSLGQGHSSYEQYF. In DNA form, the CDR3 reads TGCGCCAGCAGCTTGGGACAGGGGCATAGCTCCTACGAGCAGTACTTC.

This clone was observed a single time. The chain couples TRBV4-2 to TRBJ1-4, with 9 bases lining up with TRBD1. Per germline, CDR1 LGHNA and CDR2 YNFKEQ. This CDR3 region has 15 residues. V lost 1 base and J lost 17; bases outside the gene matches: 14. CDR3 protein: CASSQGGTGTGLVFF. CDR3 DNA sequence: TGTGCCAGCAGCCAAGGCGGGACAGGGACAGGGTTGGTATTTTTT.

The V and J genes are TRBV19 and TRBJ1-6; D gene uncertain. CDR3 length equals 14 residues. Trimming pared 6 bases from V and 6 bases from J, leaving 12 bases between. Germline assignment: CDR1 LNHDA and CDR2 SQIVND (reference sequence). This chain's CDR3 is CASSRQPGNSPLHF. The CDR3 nucleotides are TGTGCCAGTAGCCGGCAGCCGGGTAATTCACCCCTCCACTTT.

This clone was seen only once. The chain uses TRBV19 and TRBJ1-5, with 9 nucleotides matching TRBD1. Looked up from germline, CDR1 is LNHDA and CDR2 is SQIVND (reference sequence). CDR3 size: 15 residues. J lost 4 bases, V lost 8 bases, and 9 bases had no gene match. This CDR3 reads CASGITGGRNQPQHF. As DNA, the CDR3 is TGTGCCAGTGGGATAACAGGGGGCCGGAATCAGCCCCAGCATTTT.

Note on this clone: This specimen includes other DNA sequences encoding the same CDR3. This chain joins TRBV5-6 and TRBJ1-6; D unresolved. V shed 4 bases and J shed 0 bases, with 14 bases lying between them. Germline loops: CDR1 SGHDT, CDR2 YYEEEE. This CDR3 is 17 amino acids long. CDR3: CASSPGRAGSYNSPLHF. The CDR3 bases are TGTGCCAGCAGCCCGGGCCGAGCGGGCTCCTATAATTCACCCCTCCACTTT. Full variable domain (outside the CDR3, taken from reference TRBV5-6 and TRBJ1-6): DAGVTQSPTHLIKTRGQQVTLRCSPKSGHDTVSWYQQALGQGPQFIFQYYEEEERQRGNFPDRFSGHQFPNYSSELNVNALLLGDSALYLCASSPGRAGSYNSPLHFGNGTRLTVT.

V and J are TRBV9 and TRBJ2-7; TRBD1 matches 7 bases. V was clipped by 4 bases and J by 4 bases; unmatched bases: 8. The CDR3 is 14 amino acids. Germline CDR1 SGDLS, CDR2 YYNGEE. The CDR3 spells CASSPEVQGYEQYF. DNA for the CDR3: TGTGCCAGCAGCCCAGAAGTACAGGGGTACGAGCAGTACTTC.

The chain is built from TRBV7-3 and TRBJ1-1; D might be TRBD1 (5 bases). Trimming took 2 bases from V and 1 from J, leaving 5 bases between them. This CDR3 spans 13 amino acids. Germline V gene sequence: CDR1 SGHTA, CDR2 FQGTGA. CDR3 DNA sequence: TGTGCCAGCAGCTTAGACAGGAACACTGAAGCTTTCTTT. This translates into CASSLDRNTEAFF.

The rearrangement links TRBV5-1 to TRBJ1-4; TRBD1 is a possible D gene (6 bases). Germline V gene sequence: CDR1 SGHRS, CDR2 YFSETQ. The ends were cut back, 1 base at V and 8 bases at J, with 12 bases in the middle. The CDR3 spans 14 residues. CDR3: CASSLQGSEEKLFF. CDR3 DNA: TGCGCCAGCAGCTTGCAGGGGAGTGAGGAAAAACTGTTTTTT.

This clone is medium-sized within its sample. The V call is TRBV30, the J call TRBJ1-3; perhaps TRBD1 as D (6 bases). Per the germline V gene, CDR1 is GTSNPN and CDR2 is SVGIG (reference sequence). The CDR3 spans 14 residues. Trimming stripped 4 bases from V and 0 bases from J, with 10 bases between. CDR3 protein: CAWTPGHSGNTIYF. In nucleotides, the CDR3 is TGTGCCTGGACCCCGGGACACTCTGGAAACACCATATATTTT.

The chain combines TRBV30 with TRBJ1-6; D unresolved. Between the trimmed V and J ends, which lost 2 bases and 5 bases, there was a span of 7 bases. Germline CDR1 and CDR2: GTSNPN and SVGIG (reference sequence). The CDR3 consists of 13 residues. The CDR3 reads CAWSYSNNSPLHF. CDR3 bases: TGTGCCTGGAGTTATAGCAATAATTCACCCCTCCACTTT.

This clone turned up a few times. This chain joins TRBV2 and TRBJ1-2; possibly TRBD1 for D (6 bases). The CDR3 sequence is 13 residues long. V shed 7 bases and J shed 8 bases, with 17 bases lying between them. CDR1 is SNHLY and CDR2 is FYNNEI in the germline V gene. This CDR3 is CASTRDGGAGYTF. CDR3 nucleotides: TGTGCCAGCACCCGTGATGGGGGGGCGGGCTACACCTTC.

V and J are TRBV18 and TRBJ1-2; maybe TRBD1 (5 bases). Germline V gives CDR1 KGHSH, CDR2 LQKENI. CDR3 length equals 13 residues. V shed 1 base and J shed 2 bases, with 5 bases lying between them. The DNA of the CDR3 is TGTGCCAGCTCACCACAGGGGAACTATGGCTACACCTTC. This sequence encodes CASSPQGNYGYTF. Full variable domain (missing parts from reference TRBV18 and TRBJ1-2): NAGVMQNPRHLVRRRGQEARLRCSPMKGHSHVYWYRQLPEEGLKFMVYLQKENIIDESGMPKERFSAEFPKEGPSILRIQQVVRGDSAAYFCASSPQGNYGYTFGSGTRLTVV.

The J gene is TRBJ1-4, the V gene TRBV21-1; the table assigns TRBD1, which was not confirmed against the DNA. TRBV21-1 is a listed pseudogene. This CDR3 is built from 18 residues. The CDR3 region is CASSKGEGAGTGCEKLFF. For the CDR3, the DNA is TGTGCCAGCAGCAAAGGAGAGGGAGCCGGGACAGGGTGCGAAAAACTGTTTTTT.

The chain has TRBV6-5 and TRBJ2-7; 12 bases are a match to TRBD2. CDR1 is MNHEY and CDR2 is SVGAGI in the germline V gene. The CDR3 has 15 amino acids. V gave up 0 bases and J gave up 7 bases; unmatched junction bases: 4. This CDR3 is CASSYSTSGGWEQYF. In DNA, the CDR3 is TGTGCCAGCAGTTACTCGACTAGCGGGGGATGGGAGCAGTACTTC.

The sample holds one count of this clone. This chain connects TRBV19 to TRBJ1-2, with TRBD1 as a possible D gene (5 bases). CDR1 LNHDA and CDR2 SQIVND come from the germline V gene (reference sequence). CDR3 length: 15 residues. V was pared by 6 bases and J by 4 bases, with 18 bases between. The DNA for the CDR3 is TGTGCCAGTAGCGTCTTACAGGCGCGTAGCTATGGCTACACCTTC. It translates to CASSVLQARSYGYTF.

This chain uses TRBV5-1 with TRBJ1-4; 8 bases line up with TRBD1. The CDR3 contains 14 residues. The germline CDR1 and CDR2 sequences are SGHRS and YFSETQ. The ends lost 4 bases at V and 6 bases at J; junction bases unmatched: 5. The CDR3, as DNA: TGCGCCAGCAGCCTGGACAGGGTTGATGAAAAACTGTTTTTT. As protein: CASSLDRVDEKLFF.

This rearrangement joins TRBV7-9 to TRBJ1-1; D not resolved. Trimming stripped 6 bases from V and 1 base from J, with 9 bases between. This CDR3 region has 13 residues. Per the germline V gene, CDR1 is SEHNR and CDR2 is FQNEAQ (reference sequence). The CDR3 DNA reads as TGTGCCAGCAGTCGCCGGGGGAACACTGAAGCTTTCTTT. Translating gives CASSRRGNTEAFF.

In DNA, the CDR3 is TGTGCCAGCAGTACAGGGATCGGCACTGAAGCTTTCTTT. Protein product: CASSTGIGTEAFF. The chain couples TRBV7-3 to TRBJ1-1; possibly TRBD1 for D (6 bases). CDR3 size: 13 residues. V lost 6 bases to trimming and J lost 4 bases, with 12 bases between them. Looked up from germline, CDR1 is SGHTA and CDR2 is FQGTGA.

This chain links TRBV18 with TRBJ1-3; D is perhaps TRBD1 (5 bases). The CDR3 is made up of 21 amino acids. In germline, CDR1 is KGHSH, CDR2 LQKENI. The V gene lost 3 bases and the J gene lost 2 bases, with 29 bases spanning the gap. The DNA for the CDR3 is TGTGCCAGCTCACCGCAAGCTGACTTGGGTCTTCGGGGGATCGCTGGAAACACCATATATTTT. Amino acid sequence: CASSPQADLGLRGIAGNTIYF.

The chain joins TRBV18 to TRBJ2-7; 7 nucleotides agree with TRBD1. Per germline, CDR1 KGHSH and CDR2 LQKENI. The CDR3 is made up of 14 amino acids. V lost 2 bases and J lost 4; bases outside the gene matches: 5. CDR3 nucleotide sequence: TGTGCCAGCTCACCAGGGACAGCCCCTTACGAGCAGTACTTC. This sequence encodes CASSPGTAPYEQYF.

The V gene is TRBV9, the J gene TRBJ2-1, with TRBD2 matching over 7 bases. Germline CDR1 and CDR2: SGDLS and YYNGEE. V lost 2 bases to trimming and J lost 5 bases; unmatched junction nucleotides: 7. This CDR3 spans 15 amino acids. CDR3 in DNA: TGTGCCAGCAGCGTCCCCAAGCGGGGCGACAATGAGCAGTTCTTC. Protein product: CASSVPKRGDNEQFF. Complete variable domain (other parts from reference TRBV9 and TRBJ2-1): DSGVTQTPKHLITATGQRVTLRCSPRSGDLSVYWYQQSLDQGLQFLIQYYNGEERAKGNILERFSAQQFPDLHSELNLSSLELGDSALYFCASSVPKRGDNEQFFGPGTRLTVL.

The CDR3, as DNA: TGTGCCAGCAGCTTTGGGACAGGGTCGGTTTCACCCCTCCACTTT. Translating gives CASSFGTGSVSPLHF. The chain uses TRBV5-5 and TRBJ1-6; 9 nucleotides line up with TRBD1. The CDR3 has 15 residues. Losses at the gene ends were 2 bases for V and 9 bases for J; bases not matched to a gene: 6. CDR1 is SGHKS and CDR2 is YYEKEE in the germline V gene (reference sequence).

The chain uses TRBV11-2 and TRBJ1-1; perhaps TRBD1 as D (5 bases). Trimming pared 0 bases from V and 6 bases from J, leaving 11 bases between. Per germline, CDR1 SGHAT and CDR2 FQNNGV. The CDR3 extends over 14 amino acids. In DNA form, the CDR3 reads TGTGCCAGCAGCTTAGATGGAGGAGGGGCTGAAGCTTTCTTT. Translated: CASSLDGGGAEAFF.

The rearrangement joins TRBV7-2 to TRBJ2-7; TRBD1 agrees at 8 bases. This CDR3 contains 14 residues. Germline CDR1 is SGHTA and CDR2 is FQGNSA. V dropped 3 bases and J dropped 4; count of bases not matched to a gene: 5. CDR3 protein: CASSFRTGTYEQYF. DNA of the CDR3: TGTGCCAGCAGCTTCCGGACAGGGACTTACGAGCAGTACTTC.

This chain links TRBV5-4 with TRBJ2-1, with TRBD1 as a possible D gene (7 bases). Trimming removed 4 bases from V and 10 bases from J, with 21 bases in between. Per germline, CDR1 SGHNT and CDR2 YYREEE (reference sequence). The CDR3 has 15 amino acids. CDR3 sequence (DNA): TGTGCCAGCAGCCAGCAGGGGGGCAGGGTCGGCGAGCAGTTCTTC. Protein: CASSQQGGRVGEQFF.